A selection of T cell receptor beta chains follows, all from one sample in a study of T cell responses to AZD1222 COVID-19 vaccine. The repertoire was sequenced with immunoSEQ multiplex PCR; TCRdb's copy has only in-frame clones and lacks some. This sample has some 120,000 clones, with 88% found just once. The material sequenced was peripheral blood, taken 28 days after the second AZD1222 dose. The receptors derive from an adult who received the AZD1222 COVID-19 vaccine. Each CDR3 is given with its conserved first and last residue. D genes are given only for firm matches. Not every row has a clone size; where given, it reads once, few, many or a size class.

CASSQNWGARETQYF TGTGCCAGCAGCCAAAATTGGGGGGCGAGAGAGACCCAGTACTTC NA TRBV14 15 NA TRBJ2-5
CASSDRGSQPQHF TGTGCCAGCAGTGACAGGGGATCTCAGCCCCAGCATTTT NA TRBV6-1 13 NA TRBJ1-5
CASSPTNGGELFF TGTGCCAGCAGCCCGACAAATGGGGGGGAGCTGTTTTTT NA TRBV3-1/TRBV3-2 13 NA TRBJ2-2
CASALGDQPQHF TGTGCTAGTGCCCTGGGGGATCAGCCCCAGCATTTT NA TRBV12-5 12 NA TRBJ1-5
CASSLDPSGQGESPLHF TGTGCCAGCAGCTTAGATCCGAGCGGACAGGGAGAGTCACCCCTCCACTTT NA TRBV11-3 17 TRBD1 TRBJ1-6
CASSDRGTPGETQYF TGTGCCAGCAGTGATCGAGGGACCCCCGGTGAGACCCAGTACTTC NA TRBV2 15 NA TRBJ2-5
CASSLGAGDGYTF TGTGCCAGCAGCTTAGGGGCGGGCGATGGCTACACCTTC NA TRBV11-2 13 NA TRBJ1-2
CATSDLAQVERGCSNYGYTF TGTGCCACCAGTGATTTAGCCCAGGTGGAGAGGGGATGTTCTAACTATGGCTACACCTTC NA TRBV24-1 20 NA TRBJ1-2
CASSFGGTGELFF TGTGCCAGCAGTTTTGGGGGCACCGGGGAGCTGTTTTTT many TRBV12-3/TRBV12-4 13 NA TRBJ2-2
CASSLLAGGLEQYF TGTGCCAGCAGTTTACTAGCGGGAGGGCTCGAGCAGTACTTC once TRBV27 14 TRBD2 TRBJ2-7
CASSVGRRGVTDTQYF TGTGCCAGCAGCGTAGGACGGCGGGGGGTCACAGATACGCAGTATTTT once TRBV9 16 TRBD2 TRBJ2-3
CASSINGLSGMAQHF TGTGCCAGTAGTATAAACGGTTTGTCTGGGATGGCCCAGCATTTT NA TRBV19 15 NA TRBJ1-5
CASSQRSGGPPRLYF TGCGCCAGCAGCCAAAGGAGCGGGGGGCCCCCCCGATTGTACTTC NA TRBV4-3 15 TRBD2 TRBJ2-7
CASSLPTGQQETQYF TGTGCCAGCAGCCTACCTACGGGACAGCAAGAGACCCAGTACTTC NA TRBV5-4 15 TRBD1 TRBJ2-5
CASKWGRAETQYF TGTGCCAGCAAATGGGGGAGAGCGGAGACCCAGTACTTC NA TRBV6-5 13 NA TRBJ2-5
CASRGTGNFAGNTIYF TGTGCCAGCAGGGGGACAGGGAATTTCGCTGGAAACACCATATATTTT NA TRBV2 16 TRBD1 TRBJ1-3
CASSASGGQGTLNTEAFF TGTGCCAGCAGCGCTAGTGGGGGACAGGGGACCCTAAACACTGAAGCTTTCTTT NA TRBV9 18 TRBD1 TRBJ1-1
CATSDLDRVQDTEAFF TGTGCCACCAGTGATTTGGATCGGGTTCAGGACACTGAAGCTTTCTTT NA TRBV24-1 16 NA TRBJ1-1
CASSVDSNYGYTF TGCGCCAGCAGCGTGGACAGTAACTATGGCTACACCTTC NA TRBV5-1 13 NA TRBJ1-2
CATSDDSTNYGYTF TGTGCCACCAGCGACGACAGTACCAACTATGGCTACACCTTC NA TRBV15 14 NA TRBJ1-2
CASSLSGISPTEAFF TGCGCCAGCAGCTTATCCGGGATAAGCCCCACTGAAGCTTTCTTT NA TRBV5-1 15 NA TRBJ1-1
CASSPGLAGGGEQFF TGTGCCAGCAGCCCGGGACTAGCGGGAGGCGGAGAGCAGTTCTTC NA TRBV2 15 TRBD2 TRBJ2-1
CASSEKGSGNTIYF TGTGCCAGCAGTGAAAAGGGTTCTGGAAACACCATATATTTT NA TRBV6-1 14 NA TRBJ1-3
CSVDRTGTQYF TGCAGCGTTGACAGGACGGGGACCCAGTACTTC NA TRBV29-1 11 NA TRBJ2-5
CAISESISQPQHF TGTGCCATCAGTGAGTCAATTTCTCAGCCCCAGCATTTT NA TRBV10-3 13 NA TRBJ1-5
CASSLNNLHNEQFF TGTGCCAGCAGCTTAAACAACTTACACAATGAGCAGTTCTTC NA TRBV11-2 14 NA TRBJ2-1
CASSDDVHSGTQYF TGTGCCAGCAGTGACGATGTACATAGTGGTACGCAGTATTTT NA TRBV25-1 14 NA TRBJ2-3
CASSSKGAVNTEAFF TGCGCCAGCAGCTCTAAGGGGGCTGTGAACACTGAAGCTTTCTTT NA TRBV5-1 15 TRBD1 TRBJ1-1
CASSPIRDNEQFF TGTGCCAGCTCACCAATCAGGGACAATGAGCAGTTCTTC NA TRBV18 13 NA TRBJ2-1
CASSFSAATDTQYF TGCGCCAGCAGCTTTTCAGCGGCCACAGATACGCAGTATTTT NA TRBV5-1 14 NA TRBJ2-3
CASSSKQGGVNTEAFF TGTGCCAGCAGCTCAAAACAGGGAGGCGTGAACACTGAAGCTTTCTTT NA TRBV13 16 NA TRBJ1-1
CASSVGQNQETQYF TGTGCCAGCAGCGTAGGGCAGAACCAAGAGACCCAGTACTTC NA TRBV9 14 NA TRBJ2-5
CAISEDMTGVNTEAFF TGTGCCATCAGTGAGGATATGACAGGAGTGAACACTGAAGCTTTCTTT NA TRBV10-3 16 NA TRBJ1-1
CASSAGQGTYEQYF TGTGCCAGCAGCGCCGGACAGGGAACCTACGAGCAGTACTTC once TRBV7-2 14 TRBD1 TRBJ2-7
CASSENGGTGGGGYTF TGTGCCAGCAGTGAAAATGGAGGGACAGGGGGCGGAGGCTACACCTTC NA TRBV6-1 16 TRBD1 TRBJ1-2
CASSLEGTGNNSPLHF TGTGCCAGCAGTTTAGAAGGGACAGGGAACAATTCACCCCTCCACTTT NA TRBV27 16 TRBD1 TRBJ1-6
CASSPMGLYEQYF TGTGCCAGCAGCCCGATGGGACTCTACGAGCAGTACTTC NA TRBV5-5 13 NA TRBJ2-7
CASSTDRGNEKLFF TGCGCCAGCAGCACGGACAGGGGGAATGAAAAACTGTTTTTT NA TRBV5-1 14 TRBD1 TRBJ1-4
CASSYSKLVAGELFF TGCGCCAGCAGCTACTCCAAGTTAGTGGCCGGGGAGCTGTTTTTT once TRBV5-1 15 NA TRBJ2-2
CASSRDSAVYEQYF TGTGCCAGCAGCAGGGACTCTGCGGTGTACGAGCAGTACTTC NA TRBV11-2 14 NA TRBJ2-7
CASSFFGTGGGETQYF TGTGCCAGTAGTTTTTTCGGGACAGGGGGCGGGGAGACCCAGTACTTC once TRBV19 16 TRBD1 TRBJ2-5
CASSGPNYGYTF TGTGCCAGCAGCGGACCTAACTATGGCTACACCTTC NA TRBV9 12 NA TRBJ1-2
CASSLAGVSDTQYF TGTGCCAGCAGTCTAGCGGGAGTCTCAGATACGCAGTATTTT NA TRBV6-5 14 TRBD2 TRBJ2-3
CASSAFQGIEEKLFF TGTGCCAGCAGCGCCTTTCAGGGGATAGAAGAAAAACTGTTTTTT NA TRBV9 15 NA TRBJ1-4
CASNPTGRGFYGYTF TGTGCCAGCAACCCTACAGGGCGCGGATTCTATGGCTACACCTTC NA TRBV6-5 15 NA TRBJ1-2
CSVKGSGGGQETQYF TGCAGCGTTAAGGGGTCCGGGGGGGGCCAAGAGACCCAGTACTTC NA TRBV29-1 15 TRBD2 TRBJ2-5
CASSFKSGEDNEQFF TGTGCCAGCAGCTTTAAGTCGGGAGAGGACAATGAGCAGTTCTTC NA TRBV5-7 15 NA TRBJ2-1
CASKIQSTSTDTQYF TGTGCCAGTAAAATCCAGTCCACTAGCACAGATACGCAGTATTTT NA TRBV19 15 NA TRBJ2-3
CASSQSPTGGYGGNQPQHF TGCGCCAGCAGCCAATCTCCTACAGGTGGCTACGGAGGCAATCAGCCCCAGCATTTT NA TRBV4-1 19 NA TRBJ1-5
CASSQDRWGENIQYF TGTGCCAGCAGCCAAGACCGGTGGGGGGAAAACATTCAGTACTTC NA TRBV4-2 15 NA TRBJ2-4
CASSLESSRAGELFF TGTGCCAGCAGCTTAGAATCCTCTCGAGCCGGGGAGCTGTTTTTT NA TRBV7-9 15 NA TRBJ2-2
CASSETSGMVYEQYF TGCGCCAGCAGCGAGACTAGCGGGATGGTATACGAGCAGTACTTC NA TRBV5-1 15 TRBD2 TRBJ2-7
CASSQDLGQGVDYGYTF TGCGCCAGCAGCCAAGATCTCGGACAGGGGGTGGACTATGGCTACACCTTC NA TRBV4-1 17 TRBD1 TRBJ1-2
CASRTGKNSPLHF TGTGCCAGCCGGACAGGGAAAAATTCACCCCTCCACTTT NA TRBV6-5 13 TRBD1 TRBJ1-6
CASSLGSGGQPQHF TGTGCCAGCAGCTTAGGTTCAGGCGGCCAGCCCCAGCATTTT NA TRBV7-9 14 NA TRBJ1-5
CASSAGQGATREQFF TGTGCCAGCAGCGCTGGACAGGGGGCGACTCGGGAGCAGTTCTTC once TRBV2 15 TRBD1 TRBJ2-1
CASSLPGQNYGYTF TGTGCCAGCAGTTTACCTGGACAGAACTATGGCTACACCTTC NA TRBV28 14 NA TRBJ1-2
CASSGPGQGAFF TGCGCCAGCAGCGGACCGGGGCAGGGGGCTTTCTTT NA TRBV5-1 12 NA TRBJ1-1
CASSSGQGEVYGYTF TGTGCCAGCAGTTCGGGACAGGGGGAAGTCTATGGCTACACCTTC NA TRBV28 15 TRBD1 TRBJ1-2
CASSFSGLYGYTF TGTGCCAGCAGTTTTTCGGGGCTCTATGGCTACACCTTC NA TRBV12-3/TRBV12-4 13 NA TRBJ1-2